This T cell receptor beta chain was captured by sequencing in a study of vaccination effects on CD4 cells after COVID-19. Study information: Two doses of either BNT162b2 or mRNA-1273 were given to each participant.

About this clone itself: Antigen: not known.

V lost 4 bases, J lost 6 bases, and 10 bases lay in between. The CDR3 sequence is 14 residues long. Germline V lookup: CDR1 SGHTA, CDR2 FQGNSA. TCRdb keeps only in-frame clones here, not all; method: immunoSEQ multiplex PCR. The top ten hold around 4.6% of the sample, which has 60,000 to 75,000 clones, about 69% seen once. ViraFEST used viral peptide pools to expand antigen-specific CD4+ T cells before sequencing. CD4+ T cell isolation took place after more than eight days of culture. By PCR, the person was confirmed to have had SARS-CoV-2 infection between March and December 2020. The rearrangement uses TRBV7-2 and TRBJ1-6; weak D call: TRBD1 (5 bases). Sample: CD4+ T cells from PBMCs cultured with HIV peptides, taken before COVID-19 vaccination. The sample's subset: HIV-1 Nef peptide pool negative control/reference culture. This receptor was obtained from a human donor who had a prior SARS-CoV-2 infection. In nucleotides, the CDR3 is TGTGCCAGCAGCTACCGGGACCCTAATTCACCCCTCCACTTT. Protein sequence: CASSYRDPNSPLHF.